Described below is a single T cell receptor beta chain sequence and its context. Its antigen is currently unknown. The data were taken from a study of blood T cells in healthy people across ages. The length of the CDR3 is 11 residues. Germline CDR1 ENHRY, CDR2 SYGVKD. Study-level findings and limits: Because sorting was not performed, PBMCs prevented conclusive naive versus antigen-experienced comparison.

With a J-beta primer mix and a sample-barcoded 5' primer, a second PCR ran about 7 to 12 cycles. TCRdb re-analysed the 5' RACE reads in MiXCR, keeping a single row per CDR3 protein. Altogether 1 million or so distinct CDR3 sequences are present, about 25% being singletons, with the ten largest covering around 0.75%. A further study also used this sample, focusing on T cells of mothers and their children.

The sequenced material came from blood. This receptor was taken from a girl aged 2 to 10 in good health. V gene TRBV10-3 combines with J gene TRBJ2-5; D gene unclear. The J call may be incorrect, as the DNA end agrees better with TRBJ2-7. CDR3 sequence (DNA): TGTGCCGTCTCACCCTCCTACGAGCAGTACTTC. Amino acids: CAVSPSYEQYF.